This T cell receptor beta chain was retrieved from a study of blood T cell repertoires in COVID-19. Original processing notes: For nucleated cells, counts were estimated from reference gene primer amplification. Libraries were prepared by immunoSEQ multiplex PCR; TCRdb keeps only in-frame clonotypes and omits some of them. The DNA was the basis for D and trimming; V, J and clone size are from that table. The table shows some 220,000 clones, with about 88% occurring only once. Study members were between 18 and 89 years old and lived in fewer than 30 US regions. Membership in each cohort depended on participant-reported clinical history. The CDR3 spans 16 residues. V gave up 3 bases and J gave up 4 bases, with 18 bases separating them. Germline V gene lookup returns CDR1 MGHRA and CDR2 YSYEKL.

The receptor was isolated from a woman in her twenties or thirties who had recovered from COVID-19. V gene TRBV4-1 combines with J gene TRBJ1-2; D remains ambiguous. Sequencing input: PBMCs or T cells enriched from blood (not recorded which). CDR3 sequence (DNA): TGCGCCAGCAGCCACCCCCCCCGAGGCAAGTCCTATGGCTACACCTTC. Its protein product is CASSHPPRGKSYGYTF.